This entry lists 15 T cell receptor beta chains sequenced from one sample in a study of blood T cell repertoires in COVID-19. Sequencing used immunoSEQ multiplex PCR; TCRdb keeps in-frame clones, though not all of them. The data contain 150,000 to 200,000 clones, about 86% of them seen just once; the ten biggest clones take up 2.5% to 3.5%. Sequencing input: peripheral blood. These receptors were obtained from a woman in her twenties or thirties with active or convalescent COVID-19.

The chain couples TRBV7-2 to TRBJ1-2; the D is unclear. Trimming took 5 bases from V and 10 from J, leaving 17 bases between them. The CDR3 extends over 13 amino acids. CDR1 is SGHTA and CDR2 is FQGNSA in the germline V gene. CDR3 DNA: TGTGCCAGCAGCCCCCAGGATTCCACCCCCTACACCTTC. This translates into CASSPQDSTPYTF.

The chain links TRBV28 to TRBJ2-5; possible D gene TRBD1, 6 bases. Germline V gene sequence: CDR1 MDHEN, CDR2 SYDVKM. The ends were cut back, 6 bases at V and 5 bases at J, with 16 bases in the middle. The CDR3 loop spans 14 amino acids. CDR3 region: CASSASDRLETQYF. Here the CDR3 DNA reads TGTGCCAGCAGCGCTTCCGACAGGCTCGAGACCCAGTACTTC.

This sequence joins TRBV5-1 and TRBJ1-1; 9 nucleotides line up with TRBD1. The length of the CDR3 is 16 residues. CDR1 is SGHRS, CDR2 YFSETQ, per germline. V gave up 3 bases and J gave up 0 bases; unmatched junction bases: 6. CDR3 sequence reads: CASSWDRAGMNTEAFF. In DNA, the CDR3 is TGCGCCAGCAGCTGGGACAGGGCTGGCATGAACACTGAAGCTTTCTTT.

V and J are TRBV9 and TRBJ2-1, with 7 bases fitting TRBD1. Germline values: CDR1 SGDLS, CDR2 YYNGEE. The CDR3 extends over 15 amino acids. The ends lost 5 bases at V and 6 bases at J; junction bases unmatched: 11. The CDR3 DNA follows: TGTGCCAGCAGTTTAACAGGGGATCGGGTCAATGAGCAGTTCTTC. Its translation: CASSLTGDRVNEQFF. Combining the CDR3 with reference TRBV9 and TRBJ2-1 gives the whole variable domain DSGVTQTPKHLITATGQRVTLRCSPRSGDLSVYWYQQSLDQGLQFLIQYYNGEERAKGNILERFSAQQFPDLHSELNLSSLELGDSALYFCASSLTGDRVNEQFFGPGTRLTVL.

V usage is TRBV28 and J usage is TRBJ1-2, with 8 bases fitting TRBD1. Per the germline V gene, CDR1 is MDHEN and CDR2 is SYDVKM. The trim removed 4 bases at V and 4 bases at J, leaving 5 bases unmatched. CDR3 size: 14 residues. In nucleotides, the CDR3 is TGTGCCAGCAGTTCAGGGGGCGCTAGCTATGGCTACACCTTC. Its protein is CASSSGGASYGYTF.

The chain is built from TRBV30 and TRBJ1-1, with D possibly TRBD1 on 5 matching bases. This CDR3 spans 15 amino acids. Trimming cost V 2 bases and J 1 base, with 14 bases left between them. The germline gives CDR1 GTSNPN, CDR2 SVGIG (reference sequence). In nucleotides, the CDR3 is TGTGCCTGGAGTTTGGAGCGGGGGACGAACACTGAAGCTTTCTTT. This codes for CAWSLERGTNTEAFF.

DNA of the CDR3: TGTGCCAGTAGTATGGGACAGGGTTGGTCTGGAAACACCATATATTTT. The encoded protein is CASSMGQGWSGNTIYF. The chain combines TRBV19 with TRBJ1-3; TRBD1 aligns across 9 bases. Looked up from germline, CDR1 is LNHDA and CDR2 is SQIVND (reference sequence). The CDR3 consists of 16 residues. The V and J ends lost 3 bases and 1 base, in that order; junction bases with no gene match: 4.

This chain links TRBV7-6 with TRBJ2-7; weak D call: TRBD1 (8 bases). The length of the CDR3 is 16 residues. Looked up from germline, CDR1 is SGHVS and CDR2 is FNYEAQ. V lost 4 bases and J lost 0, with 16 bases in between. In nucleotides, the CDR3 is TGTGCCAGCAGCTCCGTCACAGGGGGGGACTCCTACGAGCAGTACTTC. This gives the protein CASSSVTGGDSYEQYF. Together with reference TRBV7-6 and TRBJ2-7, the CDR3 gives the full variable domain: GAGVSQSPRYKVTKRGQDVALRCDPISGHVSLYWYRQALGQGPEFLTYFNYEAQQDKSGLPNDRFSAERPEGSISTLTIQRTEQRDSAMYRCASSSVTGGDSYEQYFGPGTRLTVT.

V is TRBV5-6 and J is TRBJ2-1; 12 nucleotides align to TRBD2. With V trimmed by 4 bases and J by 4 bases, 6 bases remained unmatched. The CDR3 is 16 residues long. Per the germline V gene, CDR1 is SGHDT and CDR2 is YYEEEE. The chain's CDR3 is CASSPGTSGPYNEQFF. The CDR3 bases are TGTGCCAGCAGCCCGGGGACTAGCGGGCCTTACAATGAGCAGTTCTTC.

This clone was detected ten times or more. V usage is TRBV4-1 and J usage is TRBJ1-6; D not certain. Germline lookup yields CDR1 MGHRA and CDR2 YSYEKL. Trimming removed 4 bases from V and 0 bases from J, with 10 bases in between. The CDR3 is 16 amino acids. The CDR3 here is CASSLTGSSYNSPLHF. The CDR3 coding sequence is TGCGCCAGCAGCCTTACCGGGAGCTCCTATAATTCACCCCTCCACTTT.

The chain carries TRBV4-1 and TRBJ2-3; TRBD2 matches 9 bases. The CDR3 has 16 amino acids. Germline loops: CDR1 MGHRA, CDR2 YSYEKL. With V trimmed by 1 base and J by 4 bases, 6 bases remained unmatched. This chain's CDR3 is CASSQGAGGPPDTQYF. The DNA for the CDR3 is TGCGCCAGCAGCCAAGGGGCGGGGGGGCCGCCAGATACGCAGTATTTT.

This chain joins TRBV2 and TRBJ2-2; D is possibly TRBD2 (5 bases). From germline, CDR1 is SNHLY and CDR2 FYNNEI. CDR3 length: 13 residues. The germline V and J ends were trimmed by 7 bases and 7 bases, with 13 bases remaining between them. This chain's CDR3 is CASKPERDGELFF. The CDR3 nucleotides are TGTGCCAGCAAGCCGGAGAGGGACGGGGAGCTGTTTTTT.

This chain connects TRBV6-1 to TRBJ1-2, with 7 bases fitting TRBD1. The germline CDR1 and CDR2 sequences are MNHNS and SASEGT. The junction had 8 bases not matched to a gene; V was cut back by 3 bases and J by 4 bases. The CDR3 has 15 amino acids. For the CDR3, the DNA is TGTGCCAGCAGTGATACGTCGGCAGGGGGCTATGGCTACACCTTC. It specifies CASSDTSAGGYGYTF.

The gene calls are TRBV2 and TRBJ1-5; the D is unclear. Trimming cost V 2 bases and J 7 bases, with 12 bases left between them. Per the germline V gene, CDR1 is SNHLY and CDR2 is FYNNEI. The CDR3 contains 14 residues. The CDR3: CASSETARWQPQHF. CDR3 nucleotides: TGTGCCAGCAGTGAAACAGCTCGGTGGCAGCCCCAGCATTTT.

This clone appeared a single time. The same CDR3 arises from other DNA sequences in this sample as well. V gene TRBV19 combines with J gene TRBJ2-5; no clear D. This CDR3 has 13 residues. Trimming took 2 bases from V and 0 from J, leaving 4 bases between them. Germline lookup yields CDR1 LNHDA and CDR2 SQIVND (reference sequence). The CDR3: CASSIQDQETQYF. The CDR3 DNA is TGTGCCAGTAGTATACAGGACCAAGAGACCCAGTACTTC.